The next 19 T cell receptor beta chains were all read from a single sample in a study of control samples from healthy donors and cancer patients. Sequencing was performed with immunoSEQ multiplex PCR; in TCRdb, only in-frame clones are kept and a portion is missing. The sample records tens of thousands of clones, around 94% being singletons. Specimen: blood. Receptors originate from a man aged 25 to 40 in good health.

This clone was seen only once. J is TRBJ2-4 and V is TRBV27, with 10 bases that match TRBD1. The CDR3 runs to 14 residues. The germline V gene has CDR1 MNHEY and CDR2 SMNVEV (reference sequence). V shed 5 bases and J 8 bases; nucleotides not matched to a gene: 6. The CDR3 region is CASSLRQGADIQYF. CDR3 sequence (DNA): TGTGCCAGCAGTCTTCGACAGGGGGCGGACATTCAGTACTTC.

The V call is TRBV4-3, the J call TRBJ1-5; TRBD1 agrees at 7 bases. From germline, CDR1 is LGHNA and CDR2 YSLEER. Losses at the gene ends were 1 base for V and 1 base for J; bases not matched to a gene: 10. The CDR3 is 18 amino acids. The CDR3 reads CASSQGGQGGVSNQPQHF. In DNA, the CDR3 is TGCGCCAGCAGCCAAGGAGGTCAAGGGGGCGTCAGCAATCAGCCCCAGCATTTT.

V and J are TRBV29-1 and TRBJ1-1; D is unclear. Trimming removed 5 bases at V and 2 bases at J, with 9 bases between. Germline V gene sequence: CDR1 SQVTM, CDR2 ANQGSEA. The CDR3 loop spans 12 amino acids. CDR3 sequence reads: CSVLPRNTEAFF. The CDR3 DNA reads TGCAGCGTTCTCCCAAGAAACACTGAAGCTTTCTTT.

The chain joins TRBV5-1 to TRBJ2-7; 10 positions match TRBD1. The germline CDR1 and CDR2 sequences are SGHRS and YFSETQ. The CDR3 has 14 residues. The V segment lost 2 bases and the J segment 3 bases; nucleotides outside the gene matches: 2. CDR3 region: CASSFGTGDYEQYF. As DNA, the CDR3 is TGCGCCAGCAGCTTCGGGACAGGGGACTACGAGCAGTACTTC. Filled out from reference TRBV5-1 and TRBJ2-7, the complete variable domain reads KAGVTQTPRYLIKTRGQQVTLSCSPISGHRSVSWYQQTPGQGLQFLFEYFSETQRNKGNFPGRFSGRQFSNSRSEMNVSTLELGDSALYLCASSFGTGDYEQYFGPGTRLTVT.

CDR3 nucleotide sequence: TGTGCCAGCAGTTTATGGGGAGCCGAGCAGTACTTC. Its protein is CASSLWGAEQYF. The chain joins TRBV28 to TRBJ2-7; D might be TRBD2 (5 bases). The CDR3 is 12 amino acids. CDR1 and CDR2 from the germline V gene are MDHEN and SYDVKM. V shed 0 bases and J shed 6 bases, with 6 bases lying between them.

The V call is TRBV6-2 or TRBV6-3, the J call TRBJ2-7; the D gene is possibly TRBD1 (6 bases). Trimming removed 2 bases at V and 2 bases at J, with 7 bases between. Germline V lookup: CDR1 MNHEY, CDR2 SVGEGT. CDR3 length: 13 amino acids. CDR3 DNA sequence: TGTGCCAGCAGTTACCGGACAGCCTACGAGCAGTACTTC. Protein product: CASSYRTAYEQYF.

J is TRBJ1-5 and V is TRBV4-3; D uncertain. The CDR3 extends over 17 amino acids. The germline V and J ends were trimmed by 2 bases and 6 bases, with 20 bases remaining between them. Germline V lookup: CDR1 LGHNA, CDR2 YSLEER. CDR3 DNA sequence: TGCGCCAGCAGCCAATCCTTTCAGCATACAGTAAGTCAGCCCCAGCATTTT. Protein: CASSQSFQHTVSQPQHF.

The V call is TRBV27, the J call TRBJ2-7, with a tentative D call TRBD1 (8 bases). The V end was cut by 5 bases, the J end by 3 bases, with 14 bases between. The CDR3 runs to 14 residues. Germline-derived CDR1 and CDR2 are MNHEY and SMNVEV (reference sequence). CDR3 region: CASSPTGGDYEQYF. As DNA, the CDR3 is TGTGCCAGCAGTCCTACAGGGGGGGACTACGAGCAGTACTTC.

This chain connects TRBV10-1 to TRBJ1-2; TRBD1 matches 7 bases. Germline lookup yields CDR1 WNHNN and CDR2 SYGVQD (reference sequence). Germline trimming cut 6 bases from V and 7 bases from J; bases unmatched to any gene: 14. The CDR3 has 15 amino acids. As DNA, the CDR3 is TGCGCCAGCAGAGCGGGGACAGCAACGAGGTGTGGCTACACCTTC. This sequence encodes CASRAGTATRCGYTF.

This chain uses TRBV6-6 with TRBJ1-1, with D perhaps TRBD1 (5 bases). V lost 2 bases and J 6 bases, leaving 13 bases between the germline ends. There are 14 residues in the CDR3. Germline CDR1 MNHNY, CDR2 SVGAGI (reference sequence). CDR3 in DNA: TGTGCCAGCAGTTACCTGGGGGGGGAAGCTGAAGCTTTCTTT. This translates into CASSYLGGEAEAFF.

There are a few counts of this clone. CDR3 in amino acids: CAISGRGLAGSTDTQYF. As DNA, the CDR3 is TGTGCCATCAGTGGCCGTGGACTAGCGGGGAGCACAGATACGCAGTATTTT. This chain uses TRBV10-3 with TRBJ2-3; 12 nucleotides match TRBD2. V lost 4 bases and J lost 0; bases outside the gene matches: 5. The CDR3 totals 17 residues. Germline CDR1 ENHRY, CDR2 SYGVKD.

The genes are TRBV6-5 and TRBJ2-3, with D possibly matching TRBD1 (6 bases). There are 14 residues in the CDR3. V was cut by 5 bases and J by 2 bases, with 11 bases left in between. CDR1 MNHEY and CDR2 SVGAGI come from the germline V gene. The CDR3 DNA reads TGTGCCAGCAGTCAGGACAGACCCACAGATACGCAGTATTTT. It is translated as CASSQDRPTDTQYF.

The gene calls are TRBV10-3 and TRBJ2-2; 8 nucleotides match TRBD1. The V and J ends lost 6 bases and 4 bases, in that order; junction bases with no gene match: 7. The CDR3 has 15 amino acids. The germline V gene encodes CDR1 ENHRY and CDR2 SYGVKD. DNA for the CDR3: TGTGCCATCAGCACCCCGACAGGGGCCACCGGGGAGCTGTTTTTT. Encoded protein: CAISTPTGATGELFF.

This clone appeared a single time. This sequence joins TRBV20-1 and TRBJ2-5; no clear D. V lost 3 bases to trimming and J lost 3 bases, with 11 bases between them. From germline, CDR1 is DFQATT and CDR2 SNEGSKA (reference sequence). The CDR3 extends over 13 amino acids. DNA for the CDR3: TGCAGTGCTAGTCTAGAGGTCGAAGAGACCCAGTACTTC. Amino acid sequence: CSASLEVEETQYF.

The J gene is TRBJ2-1, the V gene TRBV19; TRBD1 matches at 7 bases. The CDR3 length is 15 residues. Germline loops: CDR1 LNHDA, CDR2 SQIVND (reference sequence). V trimming: 1 base; J trimming: 3 bases; junction bases outside the gene matches: 3. The chain's CDR3 is CASSIGGGNYNEQFF. CDR3 sequence (DNA): TGTGCCAGTAGTATAGGAGGGGGCAACTACAATGAGCAGTTCTTC.

The chain couples TRBV18 to TRBJ2-4; weak D call: TRBD1 (6 bases). The CDR3 has 12 residues. Germline CDR1 reads KGHSH; CDR2 reads LQKENI. The V gene lost 5 bases and the J gene lost 8 bases, with 10 bases spanning the gap. CDR3 residues: CASSKQGDIQYF. Here the CDR3 DNA reads TGTGCCAGCTCAAAACAGGGAGACATTCAGTACTTC.

The genes are TRBV6-4 and TRBJ2-7, with D unresolved. There are 15 residues in the CDR3. Trimming removed 5 bases from V and 6 bases from J, with 20 bases in between. CDR1 and CDR2 from the germline V gene are MRHNA and SNTAGT. In DNA, the CDR3 is TGTGCCAGCAGTTCTAATGAAATCCAAGGCGGCGAGCAGTACTTC. Translated: CASSSNEIQGGEQYF.

V gene TRBV6-5 combines with J gene TRBJ2-4, with 9 bases lining up with TRBD1. The CDR3 covers 15 residues. Germline CDR1 MNHEY, CDR2 SVGAGI. V was clipped by 6 bases and J by 0 bases; unmatched bases: 3. CDR3 nucleotide sequence: TGTGCCAGCAGAGGACAGGGGTTAGCCAAAAACATTCAGTACTTC. It translates to CASRGQGLAKNIQYF.

CDR3 sequence (DNA): TGTGCCAGTGGCTTTCTCCGGACTAGCGGCTACGAGCAGTACTTC. It codes for CASGFLRTSGYEQYF. This rearrangement joins TRBV27 to TRBJ2-7; TRBD2 matches at 10 bases. The CDR3 loop spans 15 amino acids. The J segment lost 3 bases and the V segment lost 9 bases, leaving 11 bases of the junction unmatched. Germline V gene data show CDR1 as MNHEY and CDR2 as SMNVEV (reference sequence).